The clone carrying this TCR beta chain has just a few counts. The antigen is undetermined. This specimen comes from a study of T-cell memory formation after mild COVID-19. Study-level background: Clustering of TCRs was largely donor specific.

MiXCR, run by TCRdb on the 5' RACE reads, gives a single entry per CDR3 protein. The data show approximately 580,000 distinct CDR3 sequences, about a fifth seen once. Study-level points and caveats: Largely, contracting CD4+ clones fell within CM and EM, and contracting CD8+ clones within EMRA.

The source of this sequence is an adult woman who had mild COVID-19 (a few samples of this study predate the infection). Cell type and time point are not known. Sequenced sample: PBMCs or a T cell subset sorted from them (not recorded which).

The CDR3 here is CASSLSHSGNTIYF. The CDR3 bases are TGTGCCAGCAGTCTATCTCACTCTGGAAACACCATATATTTT. The V and J genes are TRBV11-2 and TRBJ1-3; D is uncertain. The V end lost 6 bases, the J end lost 0 bases, and 9 bases lay between the germline ends. This CDR3 has 14 residues. From germline, CDR1 is SGHAT and CDR2 FQNNGV.